This T cell receptor (beta chain) was recorded in a study of identical twins. V lost 4 bases and J 7 bases, leaving 11 bases between the germline ends. The CDR3 consists of 13 residues. CDR1 is SGHRS, CDR2 YFSETQ, per germline. TCRdb passed the 5' RACE reads through MiXCR, listing each CDR3 protein once. The table includes 700,000 or so distinct CDR3 sequences, more than 6.5% detected once. This sample was also put to use in a study of yellow fever vaccine responses in identical twins.

Sequenced material: PBMCs. The rearrangement uses TRBV5-1 and TRBJ2-2; weak D call: TRBD2 (6 bases). The source is a woman between 18 and 29 years old in good health. The chain's CDR3 is CASSQEGNGELFF. The CDR3 bases are TGCGCCAGCAGCCAGGAGGGAAACGGGGAGCTGTTTTTT.